These T cell receptor beta chains were read from a single sample in a study of T cells in Graves' hyperthyroidism and ophthalmopathy. TCRdb processed the multiplex PCR reads anew with MiXCR; each CDR3 protein has one entry. The table has under 400,000 distinct CDR3 sequences, approximately 25% seen once. Input material: blood. Every receptor here comes from a middle-aged man with Graves' hyperthyroidism. Each CDR3 is given with its conserved first and last residue. Fields, in order: D gene, V gene, clone size, J gene, CDR3 length, CDR3 protein, CDR3 DNA. The D gene is left open where the match is weak. Not all rows give a size; the values are once, few, many and, for expanded clones, a class.

>TRBD1|TRBV7-3|-|TRBJ2-7|14
CASGSNRGSYEQYF
TGTGCCAGCGGCTCGAACAGGGGATCCTACGAGCAGTACTTC
>TRBD2|TRBV28|few|TRBJ2-1|12
CASSLRGYEQFF
TGTGCCAGCAGTTTGCGGGGGTATGAGCAGTTCTTC
>TRBD1|TRBV4-1|-|TRBJ2-2|18
CASSQTGGRDSYTGELFF
TGCGCCAGCAGCCAAACAGGGGGTCGGGACTCTTACACCGGGGAGCTGTTTTTT
>-|TRBV12-3/TRBV12-4|many|TRBJ1-1|13
CASSSQANTEAFF
TGTGCCAGCAGTTCCCAGGCAAACACTGAAGCTTTCTTT
>-|TRBV10-3|-|TRBJ1-3|12
CAIGGSGNTIYF
TGTGCCATCGGGGGCTCTGGAAACACCATATATTTT
>TRBD1|TRBV19|-|TRBJ1-1|17
CASSIRDRGTLNTEAFF
TGTGCCAGTAGTATACGGGACAGGGGTACCCTGAACACTGAAGCTTTCTTT
>-|TRBV28|-|TRBJ2-7|14
CASSITGNSHEQYF
TGTGCCAGCAGTATTACAGGAAATTCCCACGAGCAGTACTTC
>-|TRBV11-3|-|TRBJ2-7|14
CASSQDLGEDEQYF
TGCGCCAGCAGCCAAGATCTGGGCGAGGACGAGCAGTACTTC
>-|TRBV6-1|-|TRBJ2-3|18
CASRPLGGAGHSTDTQYF
TGTGCCAGCAGACCCTTGGGTGGAGCGGGCCATAGCACAGATACGCAGTATTTT
>-|TRBV7-9|-|TRBJ2-3|14
CASSLAVGTDTQYF
TGTGCCAGCAGCTTAGCTGTGGGCACAGATACGCAGTATTTT
>-|TRBV7-3|-|TRBJ1-2|15
CASSPTGGGNYGSTF
TGTGCCAGCAGCCCTACGGGGGGCGGTAACTATGGCTCCACCTTC
>TRBD2|TRBV5-1|-|TRBJ2-1|16
CASSGLAGDVNNEQFF
TGCGCCAGCAGCGGGTTAGCGGGAGACGTGAACAATGAGCAGTTCTTC
>-|TRBV5-1|-|TRBJ1-2|14
CASIYRAGNYGYTF
TGTGCCAGCATCTACAGGGCCGGAAACTATGGCTACACCTTC
>TRBD2|TRBV5-1|-|TRBJ2-3|18
CASSLWASGRARTDTQYF
TGCGCCAGCAGCTTGTGGGCTAGCGGGAGGGCACGCACAGATACGCAGTATTTT
>-|TRBV2|-|TRBJ1-5|12
CASSEGVQPQHF
TGTGCCAGCAGTGAGGGTGTGCAGCCCCAGCATTTT
>-|TRBV3-1|-|TRBJ1-2|14
CASSQRAAIYGYTF
TGTGCCAGCAGCCAACGTGCAGCAATCTATGGCTACACCTTC
>-|TRBV7-6|-|TRBJ1-6|14
CASSLGGKGSPLHF
TGTGCCAGCAGCTTAGGGGGGAAGGGTTCACCCCTCCACTTT
>TRBD2|TRBV7-7|few|TRBJ2-1|15
CASSLASGGYDEQFF
TGTGCCAGCAGCTTAGCTAGCGGGGGCTATGATGAGCAGTTCTTC
>-|TRBV5-1|many|TRBJ1-1|12
CASSFGKTEAFF
TGCGCCAGCAGCTTTGGAAAAACTGAAGCTTTCTTT
>TRBD1|TRBV18|-|TRBJ1-2|14
CASSPVGQAGGYTF
TGTGCCAGCTCACCCGTCGGACAGGCTGGTGGCTACACCTTC
>TRBD2|TRBV2|-|TRBJ2-3|14
CASHLAGGSGTQYF
TGTGCCAGCCACCTAGCGGGAGGGTCGGGTACGCAGTATTTT
>-|TRBV5-4|few|TRBJ1-1|13
CASRGREGTEAFF
TGTGCCAGCCGAGGACGGGAGGGGACTGAAGCTTTCTTT
>-|TRBV5-1|few|TRBJ2-1|19
CASSLEGSRTSSSYNEQFF
TGCGCCAGCAGCTTGGAGGGTAGCAGGACCTCTAGCTCCTACAATGAGCAGTTCTTC
>-|TRBV15|-|TRBJ2-7|14
CATSRRLTSLEQYF
TGTGCCACCAGCCGCCGCCTGACTAGTCTCGAGCAGTACTTC
>-|TRBV7-9|-|TRBJ2-5|14
CASSPVYCRRVEYF
TGTGCCAGCAGCCCGGTCTATTGTAGAAGGGTAGAGTACTTC
>-|TRBV7-3|-|TRBJ1-2|13
CASSLRAGHGYTF
TGTGCCAGCAGCTTAAGAGCAGGCCATGGCTACACCTTC
>-|TRBV28|few|TRBJ2-7|17
CASAPADPRDGDYEQYF
TGTGCCAGCGCCCCCGCCGACCCCCGGGACGGAGACTACGAGCAGTACTTC
>-|TRBV28|few|TRBJ2-2|15
CATLWEEKNTGELFF
TGTGCCACCCTCTGGGAGGAGAAGAACACCGGGGAGCTGTTTTTT